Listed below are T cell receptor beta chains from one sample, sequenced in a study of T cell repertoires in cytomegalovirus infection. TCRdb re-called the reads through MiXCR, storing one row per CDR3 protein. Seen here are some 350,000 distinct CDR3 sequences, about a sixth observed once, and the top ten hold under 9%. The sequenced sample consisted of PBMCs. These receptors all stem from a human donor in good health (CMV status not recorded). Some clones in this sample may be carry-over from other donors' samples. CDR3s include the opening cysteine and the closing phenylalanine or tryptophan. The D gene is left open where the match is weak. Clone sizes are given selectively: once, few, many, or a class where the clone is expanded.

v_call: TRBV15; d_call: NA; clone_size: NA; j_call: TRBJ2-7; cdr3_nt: TGTGCCACCAGCAGGAAAATACAGGGTGGGCCCCCCTACGAGCAGTACTTC; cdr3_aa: CATSRKIQGGPPYEQYF
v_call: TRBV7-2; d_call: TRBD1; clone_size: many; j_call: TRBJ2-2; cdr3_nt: TGTGCCAGCAGACTGGGCGGACAGGGTTCAACCGGGGAGCTGTTTTTT; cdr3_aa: CASRLGGQGSTGELFF
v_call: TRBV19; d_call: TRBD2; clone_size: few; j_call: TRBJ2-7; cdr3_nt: TGTGCCAGTAGTATAGTAATAGCGGGATCCTACGAGCAGTACTTC; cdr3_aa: CASSIVIAGSYEQYF
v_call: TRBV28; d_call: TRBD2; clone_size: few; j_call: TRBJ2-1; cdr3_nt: TGTGCCAGCAGTCATACCATACCGGGACTAGCGGGTAAAAGCTCCTACAATGAGCAGTTCTTC; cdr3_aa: CASSHTIPGLAGKSSYNEQFF
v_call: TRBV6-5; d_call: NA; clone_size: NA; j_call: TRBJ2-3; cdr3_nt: TGTGCCAGCAGTTACTCGGGCAGGGCGAAAGATACGCAGTATTTT; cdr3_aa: CASSYSGRAKDTQYF
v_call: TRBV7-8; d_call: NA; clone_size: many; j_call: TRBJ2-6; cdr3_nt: TGTGCCAGCAGCTTAGTAGGACTGGATTTCTCTGGGGCCAACGTCCTGACTTTC; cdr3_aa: CASSLVGLDFSGANVLTF
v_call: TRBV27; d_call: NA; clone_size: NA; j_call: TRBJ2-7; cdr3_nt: TGTGCCAGCAGACCGGACCTTTTGGGCTACGAGCAGTACTTC; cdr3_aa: CASRPDLLGYEQYF
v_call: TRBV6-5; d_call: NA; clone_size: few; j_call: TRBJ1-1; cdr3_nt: TGTGCCAGCATGGGGGGGTTGGACACTGAAGCTTTCTTT; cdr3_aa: CASMGGLDTEAFF
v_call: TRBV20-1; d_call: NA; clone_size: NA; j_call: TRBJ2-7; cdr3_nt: TGCAGTGCTAGAGGGCAGGGGGGTGACTCCTACGAGCAGTACTTC; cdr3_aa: CSARGQGGDSYEQYF
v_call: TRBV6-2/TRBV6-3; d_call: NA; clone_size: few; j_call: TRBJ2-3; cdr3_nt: TGTGCCAGCAGTTACACCCGTGGGGATACGCAGTATTTT; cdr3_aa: CASSYTRGDTQYF
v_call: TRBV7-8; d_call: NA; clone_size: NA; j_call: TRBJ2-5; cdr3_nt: TGTGCCAGCAGCCCAAGGGCGGTCAGGACCCAGTACTTC; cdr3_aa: CASSPRAVRTQYF
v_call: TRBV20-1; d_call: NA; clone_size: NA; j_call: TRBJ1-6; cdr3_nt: TGCAGTGCTAGAGCGGGCAGCCTTAATTCACCCCTCCACTTT; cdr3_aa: CSARAGSLNSPLHF
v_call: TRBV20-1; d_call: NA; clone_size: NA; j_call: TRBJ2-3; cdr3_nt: TGCAGTGCTAGAGGAGGGGGGTCCTACACAGATACGCAGTATTTT; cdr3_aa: CSARGGGSYTDTQYF
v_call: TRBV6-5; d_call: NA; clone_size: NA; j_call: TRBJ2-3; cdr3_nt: TGTGCCAGCAGCCCCCCGTCTGGAAATACGCAGTATTTT; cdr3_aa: CASSPPSGNTQYF
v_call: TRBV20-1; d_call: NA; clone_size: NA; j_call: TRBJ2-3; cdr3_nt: TGCAGTGCCGGGGACCGGGTGGGCTCCACAGATACGCAGTATTTT; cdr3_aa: CSAGDRVGSTDTQYF
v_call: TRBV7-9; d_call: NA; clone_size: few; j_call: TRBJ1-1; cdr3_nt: TGTGCCAGCAGCTTCCAAGTGGACACTGAAGCTTTCTTT; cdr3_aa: CASSFQVDTEAFF
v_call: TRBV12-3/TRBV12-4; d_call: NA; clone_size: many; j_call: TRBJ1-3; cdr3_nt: TGTGCCAGCAGTTTTGACCCCGCGGCTGGAAACACCATATATTTT; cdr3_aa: CASSFDPAAGNTIYF
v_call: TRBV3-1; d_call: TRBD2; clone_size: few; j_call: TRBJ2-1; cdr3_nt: TGTGCCAGCAGCCCGTACCGGGACACGGGAGGGGATGAGCAGTTCTTC; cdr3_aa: CASSPYRDTGGDEQFF
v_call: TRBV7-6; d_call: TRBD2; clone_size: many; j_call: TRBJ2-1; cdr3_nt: TGTGCCAGCAGCTCACAACCGGGACTAGTTCGCCATGAGCAGTTCTTC; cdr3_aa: CASSSQPGLVRHEQFF
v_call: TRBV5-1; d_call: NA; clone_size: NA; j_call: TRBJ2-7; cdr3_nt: TGCGCCAGCAGCCCTAATGTAGGCGTTGGCTTCGAGCAGTACTTC; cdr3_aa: CASSPNVGVGFEQYF
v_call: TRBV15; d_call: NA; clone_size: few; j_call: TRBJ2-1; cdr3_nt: TGTGCCACCAGCAGAGATACAACGGAGGAGACCTACAATGAGCAGTTCTTC; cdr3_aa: CATSRDTTEETYNEQFF
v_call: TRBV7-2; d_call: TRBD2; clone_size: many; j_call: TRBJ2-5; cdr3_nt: TGTGCCAGCAGCTTTAAGGGAGGGGAGGCGTCCCAGTACTTC; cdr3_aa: CASSFKGGEASQYF
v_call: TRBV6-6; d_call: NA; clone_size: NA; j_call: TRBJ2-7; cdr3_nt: TGTGCCAGCAGTTACCGGGATCGGGGCCAGTACGAGCAGTACTTC; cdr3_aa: CASSYRDRGQYEQYF
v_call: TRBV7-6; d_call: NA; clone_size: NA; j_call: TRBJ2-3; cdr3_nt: TGTGCCAGCAGCTTAGGTGGTCGACTTAGCACAGATACGCAGTATTTT; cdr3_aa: CASSLGGRLSTDTQYF
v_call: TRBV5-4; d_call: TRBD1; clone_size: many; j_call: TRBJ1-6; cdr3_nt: TGTGCCAGCAGCCAGCGACAGGGACCTAATTCACCCCTCCACTTT; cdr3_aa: CASSQRQGPNSPLHF
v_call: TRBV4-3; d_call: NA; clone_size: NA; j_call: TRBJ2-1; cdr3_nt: TGCGCCAGCAGCCAAAACGGCGACAGGTGGTCCTACAATGAGCAGTTCTTC; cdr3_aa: CASSQNGDRWSYNEQFF
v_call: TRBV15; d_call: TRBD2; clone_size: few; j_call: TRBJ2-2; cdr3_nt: TGTGCCACCAGCCGTTCGGTGGCTAGCGGGAGACCCGGGGAGCTGTTTTTT; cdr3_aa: CATSRSVASGRPGELFF
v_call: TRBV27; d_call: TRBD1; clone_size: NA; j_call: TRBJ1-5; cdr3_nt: TGTGCCAGCACCGATTCAGGGGGAGGTCAGCCCCAGCATTTT; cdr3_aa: CASTDSGGGQPQHF
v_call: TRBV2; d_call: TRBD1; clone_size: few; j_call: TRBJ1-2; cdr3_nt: TGTGCCAGCAGGAACAGGGGAGATGGCTACACCTTC; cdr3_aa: CASRNRGDGYTF
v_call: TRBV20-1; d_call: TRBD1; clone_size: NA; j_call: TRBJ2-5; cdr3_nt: TGCAGTGCTGATGGACAGGATCGTGGGGAGACCCAGTACTTC; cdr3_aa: CSADGQDRGETQYF
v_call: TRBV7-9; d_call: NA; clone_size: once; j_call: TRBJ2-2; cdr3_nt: TGTGCCAGCAGCTCGCATAACACCGGGGAGCTGCTTTTT; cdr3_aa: CASSSHNTGELLF
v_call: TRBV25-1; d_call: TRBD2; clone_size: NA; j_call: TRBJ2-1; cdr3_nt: TGTGCCAGCAGGGCTAGCGGGAGAAATGAGCAGTTCTTC; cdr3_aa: CASRASGRNEQFF
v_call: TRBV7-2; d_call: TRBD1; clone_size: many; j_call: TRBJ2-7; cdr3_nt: TGTGCCAGCAGCTCCACGGGACAGGCCTCCTACGAGCAGTACTTC; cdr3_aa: CASSSTGQASYEQYF
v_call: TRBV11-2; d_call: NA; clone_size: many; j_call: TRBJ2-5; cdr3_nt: TGTGCCAGCAGCATGGGCGTCGAGACCCAGTACTTC; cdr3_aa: CASSMGVETQYF
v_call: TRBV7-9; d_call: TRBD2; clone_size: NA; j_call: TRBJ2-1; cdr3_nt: TGTGCCAGCAGCTTGTTCGGTGGGACTAGGAATGAGCAGTTCTTC; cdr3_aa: CASSLFGGTRNEQFF
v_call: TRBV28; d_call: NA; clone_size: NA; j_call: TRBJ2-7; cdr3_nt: TGTGCCAGCAGTTTTGACAGGTACGAGCAGTACTTC; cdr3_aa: CASSFDRYEQYF
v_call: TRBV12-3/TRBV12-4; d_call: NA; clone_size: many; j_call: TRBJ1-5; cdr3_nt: TGTGCCAGCTGCAATGGAAGTCATCAGCCCCAGCATTTT; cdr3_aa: CASCNGSHQPQHF
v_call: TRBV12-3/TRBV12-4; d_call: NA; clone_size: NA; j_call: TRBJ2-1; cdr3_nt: TGTGCCAGCAGTTTTTGGGGGGATGGGACAGCTGGCAATGAGCAGTTCTTC; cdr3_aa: CASSFWGDGTAGNEQFF
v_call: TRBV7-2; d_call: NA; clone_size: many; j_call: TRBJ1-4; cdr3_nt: TGTGCCAGCAGCTTATATAGGACAGCGGGTGAAAAACTGTTTTTT; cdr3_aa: CASSLYRTAGEKLFF
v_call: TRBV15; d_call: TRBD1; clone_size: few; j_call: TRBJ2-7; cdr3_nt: TGTGCCACCAGCCCGACGACAGGGGTCTACGAGCAGTACTTC; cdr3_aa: CATSPTTGVYEQYF
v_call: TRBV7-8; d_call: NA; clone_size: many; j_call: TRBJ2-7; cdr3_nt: TGTGCCAGCAGCCCGCAAACCCTCAAGGCCCTCTACGAGCAGTACTTC; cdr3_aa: CASSPQTLKALYEQYF
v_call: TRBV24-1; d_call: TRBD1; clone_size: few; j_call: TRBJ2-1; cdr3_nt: TGTGCCACCAGTGACAGCGGGACAGGGCCTGGGTTGCAGTTCTTC; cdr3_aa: CATSDSGTGPGLQFF
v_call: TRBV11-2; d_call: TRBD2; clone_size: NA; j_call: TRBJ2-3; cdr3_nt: TGTGCCAGCAGCCCTTCCGGGGGTACTAGCGGGACTGGCACAGATACGCAGTATTTT; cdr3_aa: CASSPSGGTSGTGTDTQYF
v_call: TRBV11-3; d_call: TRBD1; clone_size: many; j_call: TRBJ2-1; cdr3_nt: TGTGCCAGCAGCTCAACAGGGGTCGGCGGCAATGAGCAGTTCTTC; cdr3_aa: CASSSTGVGGNEQFF
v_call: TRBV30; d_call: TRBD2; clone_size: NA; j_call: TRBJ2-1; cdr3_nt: TGTGCCTGGAGTGTAGGGCTAGCGGGAGGGGTAAATGAGCAGTTCTTC; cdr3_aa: CAWSVGLAGGVNEQFF
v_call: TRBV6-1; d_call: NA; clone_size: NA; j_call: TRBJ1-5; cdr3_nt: TGTGCCAGTCAATCCCGGGGCGGGGGGCAAAGTGGGCAGCCCCAGCATTTT; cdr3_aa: CASQSRGGGQSGQPQHF
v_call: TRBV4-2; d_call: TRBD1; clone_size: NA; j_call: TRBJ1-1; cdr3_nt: TGTGCCAGCAGCCAAGTGAAACCGGGACAGGGGGCGGTAGCTTTCTTT; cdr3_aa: CASSQVKPGQGAVAFF
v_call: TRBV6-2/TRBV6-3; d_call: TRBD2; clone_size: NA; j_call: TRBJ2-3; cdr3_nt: TGTGCCAGCAGTTACGGGCCTAGCGGACTCACAGATACGCAGTATTTT; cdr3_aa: CASSYGPSGLTDTQYF
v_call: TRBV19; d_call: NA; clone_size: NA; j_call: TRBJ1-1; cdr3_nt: TGTGCCAGTAGTAGCCAGGTCATGAACACTGAAGCTTTCTTT; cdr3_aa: CASSSQVMNTEAFF
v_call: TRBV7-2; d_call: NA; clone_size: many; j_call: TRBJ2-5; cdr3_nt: TGTGCCAGCAGCTTAGGGGGGGCTCGAGAGACCCAGTACTTC; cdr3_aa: CASSLGGARETQYF
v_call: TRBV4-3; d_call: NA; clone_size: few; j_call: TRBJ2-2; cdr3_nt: TGCGCCAGCAGCCAAGAGCCGAGATGGGCCGGGGAGCTGTTTTTT; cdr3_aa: CASSQEPRWAGELFF
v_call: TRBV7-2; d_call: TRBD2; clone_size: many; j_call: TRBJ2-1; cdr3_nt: TGTGCCAGCAGCCGGACTAGCGGGAATCGGGATGCCTACAATGAGCAGTTCTTC; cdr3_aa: CASSRTSGNRDAYNEQFF
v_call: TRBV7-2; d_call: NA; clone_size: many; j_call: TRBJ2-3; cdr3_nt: TGTGCCAGCAGCCTCGGGGCTAGCACAGATACGCAGTATTTT; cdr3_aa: CASSLGASTDTQYF
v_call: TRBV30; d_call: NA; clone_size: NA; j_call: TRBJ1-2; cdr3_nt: TGTGCCTGGAGTCAATTTCAGGCCAACTATGGCTACACCTTC; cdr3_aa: CAWSQFQANYGYTF
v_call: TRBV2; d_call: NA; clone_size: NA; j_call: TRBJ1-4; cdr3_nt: TGTGCCAGCAGAAGGACACCAACTAATGAAAAACTGTTTTTT; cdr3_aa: CASRRTPTNEKLFF
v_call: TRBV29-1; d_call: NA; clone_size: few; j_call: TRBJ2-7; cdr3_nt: TGCAGCGTTGAAACAGTCCTCCGCGAGCAGTACTTC; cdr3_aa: CSVETVLREQYF
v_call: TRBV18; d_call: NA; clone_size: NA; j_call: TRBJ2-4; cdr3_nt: TGTGCCAGCTCACCAGGGTCCAAAAACATTCAGTACTTC; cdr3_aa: CASSPGSKNIQYF
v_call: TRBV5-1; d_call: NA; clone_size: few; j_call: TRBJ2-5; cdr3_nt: TGCGCCAGCAGCCCGTGGGCCACCCAAGAGACCCAGTACTTC; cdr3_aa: CASSPWATQETQYF
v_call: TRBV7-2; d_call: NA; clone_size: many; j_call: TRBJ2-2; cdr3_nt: TGTGCCAGCAGCGCTACCGCGAACACCGGGGAGCTGTTTTTT; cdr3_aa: CASSATANTGELFF